The 25 T cell receptor beta chains listed next were all sequenced from one sample in a study of blood T cell repertoires in COVID-19. Method: immunoSEQ multiplex PCR; TCRdb's copy keeps in-frame clones and lacks some. The sample carries 150,000 to 200,000 clones, around 87% recorded once. The sample comprised peripheral blood. Every receptor here comes from a man between 40 and 49 years old with active or convalescent COVID-19.

V and J are TRBV7-9 and TRBJ1-2; 8 bases align to TRBD1. The CDR3 covers 13 residues. Losses at the gene ends were 5 bases for V and 7 bases for J; bases not matched to a gene: 6. From germline, CDR1 is SEHNR and CDR2 FQNEAQ (reference sequence). CDR3 in amino acids: CASSPSDRGGYTF. The CDR3 DNA follows: TGTGCCAGCAGCCCAAGCGACAGGGGTGGCTACACCTTC. Full variable domain (outside the CDR3, taken from reference TRBV7-9 and TRBJ1-2): DTGVSQNPRHKITKRGQNVTFRCDPISEHNRLYWYRQTLGQGPEFLTYFQNEAQLEKSRLLSDRFSAERPKGSFSTLEIQRTEQGDSAMYLCASSPSDRGGYTFGSGTRLTVV.

In its sample, this clone was seen a few times. J is TRBJ2-7 and V is TRBV28; maybe TRBD1 (6 bases). The CDR3 runs to 18 residues. The V and J ends lost 6 bases and 1 base respectively, with 25 bases between them. The V gene's germline CDR1 is MDHEN and CDR2 SYDVKM. In DNA, the CDR3 is TGTGCCAGCAGCCGATTAGGCGCAGGGCAGGGGCCTTCCTACGAGCAGTACTTC. It is translated as CASSRLGAGQGPSYEQYF.

The rearrangement links TRBV5-4 to TRBJ2-5; 10 bases are shared with TRBD2. The CDR3 is 14 amino acids. V dropped 7 bases and J dropped 3; count of bases not matched to a gene: 6. Germline CDR1 reads SGHNT; CDR2 reads YYREEE (reference sequence). This CDR3 reads CASRPSGGEETQYF. The CDR3, as DNA: TGTGCCAGCCGGCCTAGCGGGGGTGAAGAGACCCAGTACTTC.

CDR3: CATTFRGDYSNQPQHF. CDR3 nucleotides: TGCGCCACCACTTTTAGGGGGGACTATAGCAATCAGCCCCAGCATTTT. V is TRBV23-1 and J is TRBJ1-5; perhaps TRBD1 as D (6 bases). TRBV23-1 is assigned to the ORF class and has an uncertain function. V was clipped by 10 bases and J by 0 bases, with 19 bases between them. The CDR3 is 16 residues long.

The chain recombines TRBV19 with TRBJ1-1; tentatively, D is TRBD1 (5 bases). The germline CDR1 and CDR2 sequences are LNHDA and SQIVND (reference sequence). This CDR3 is 13 amino acids long. Trimming left V 6 bases short and J 2 bases short, with 10 bases between. DNA for the CDR3: TGTGCCAGTAGCCAGACAGTAAACACTGAAGCTTTCTTT. Encoded protein: CASSQTVNTEAFF.

The V and J genes are TRBV30 and TRBJ1-1, with 7 positions matching TRBD1. Trimming removed 0 bases from V and 1 base from J; junction bases left unmatched: 11. CDR3 length: 17 amino acids. Germline V CDR1 and CDR2: GTSNPN, SVGIG (reference sequence). DNA for the CDR3: TGTGCCTGGAGTGTACGAGGAGGGGGCGTTCGGAACACTGAAGCTTTCTTT. Translating it yields CAWSVRGGGVRNTEAFF.

This chain links TRBV27 with TRBJ1-3, with 9 bases aligning to TRBD1. This CDR3 region has 16 residues. The V gene's germline CDR1 is MNHEY and CDR2 SMNVEV (reference sequence). Trimming cost V 5 bases and J 2 bases; bases outside gene matches: 7. CDR3 coding DNA: TGTGCCAGCAGTCCCGGGACAGGGTCGCCTGGAAACACCATATATTTT. Protein sequence: CASSPGTGSPGNTIYF.

The genes are TRBV11-3 and TRBJ2-5; 9 bases are a match to TRBD2. V lost 2 bases to trimming and J lost 3 bases; unmatched junction nucleotides: 7. This CDR3 spans 16 amino acids. Germline CDR1 and CDR2: SGHNT and YENEEA. The CDR3 sequence is CASSLSGGGGKETQYF. Here the CDR3 DNA reads TGTGCCAGCAGCTTATCTGGCGGGGGGGGGAAAGAGACCCAGTACTTC.

V is TRBV19 and J is TRBJ2-3, with D possibly matching TRBD1 (5 bases). The CDR3 covers 13 residues. Germline assignment: CDR1 LNHDA and CDR2 SQIVND (reference sequence). V was pared by 6 bases and J by 3 bases, with 10 bases between. CDR3 sequence (DNA): TGTGCCAGTAGCTCTAGGGGAACAGATACGCAGTATTTT. Translation: CASSSRGTDTQYF.

This clone was detected only once. The gene calls are TRBV6-1 and TRBJ2-6; D gene uncertain. This CDR3 region has 17 residues. Trimming shortened V by 0 bases and J by 0 bases, and 9 bases separated the two germline ends. Germline-derived CDR1 and CDR2 are MNHNS and SASEGT. The CDR3 DNA is TGTGCCAGCAGTGAAGCGGCGGCTCACTCTGGGGCCAACGTCCTGACTTTC. This translates into CASSEAAAHSGANVLTF.

The rearrangement joins TRBV29-1 to TRBJ2-7; D may be TRBD1 (6 bases). Trimming pared 2 bases from V and 2 bases from J, leaving 10 bases between. The CDR3 has 13 residues. Germline V gene lookup returns CDR1 SQVTM and CDR2 ANQGSEA. The CDR3: CSVEKQGTYEQYF. DNA for the CDR3: TGCAGCGTTGAAAAGCAGGGGACCTACGAGCAGTACTTC.

The chain couples TRBV9 to TRBJ2-3, with 8 bases that match TRBD1. The germline gives CDR1 SGDLS, CDR2 YYNGEE. The CDR3 sequence is 15 residues long. The trim removed 0 bases at V and 1 base at J, leaving 1 base unmatched. CDR3 in amino acids: CASSVVTGGTDTQYF. In DNA form, the CDR3 reads TGTGCCAGCAGCGTAGTGACAGGGGGCACAGATACGCAGTATTTT.

The chain recombines TRBV2 with TRBJ2-5; 7 nucleotides align to TRBD2. CDR1 SNHLY and CDR2 FYNNEI come from the germline V gene. The CDR3 covers 16 residues. The V segment lost 1 base and the J segment 5 bases; nucleotides outside the gene matches: 10. As DNA, the CDR3 is TGTGCCAGCAGTGAAGGTTGGTCTAGCGGCCTGGAGACCCAGTACTTC. The encoded protein is CASSEGWSSGLETQYF.

V gene TRBV9 combines with J gene TRBJ1-6; 8 nucleotides align to TRBD1. The CDR3 is 15 amino acids. V trimming: 4 bases; J trimming: 13 bases; junction bases outside the gene matches: 13. Germline lookup yields CDR1 SGDLS and CDR2 YYNGEE. The CDR3 loop reads CASSPTTGVKGPLHF. CDR3 sequence (DNA): TGTGCCAGCAGCCCGACGACAGGGGTGAAGGGTCCCCTCCACTTT.

This CDR3 reads CASSSGSANNSPLHF. The CDR3 bases are TGTGCCAGCAGCTCGGGGTCAGCAAATAATTCACCCCTCCACTTT. This rearrangement joins TRBV7-2 to TRBJ1-6; D call uncertain. Germline V gene sequence: CDR1 SGHTA, CDR2 FQGNSA. This CDR3 comprises 15 residues. V was pared by 4 bases and J by 5 bases, with 12 bases between.

The J gene is TRBJ2-7, the V gene TRBV5-1, with D perhaps TRBD2 (6 bases). This CDR3 is built from 14 residues. CDR1 and CDR2 (germline): SGHRS, YFSETQ. Trimming shortened V by 6 bases and J by 7 bases, and 20 bases separated the two germline ends. The CDR3 region has the DNA TGCGCCAGCAAAGGGACTTACCTCATGGGGGAGCAGTACTTC. Translating it yields CASKGTYLMGEQYF.

The chain uses TRBV28 and TRBJ2-1; possible D gene TRBD1, 6 bases. In germline, CDR1 is MDHEN, CDR2 SYDVKM. Trimming left V 3 bases short and J 4 bases short, with 13 bases between. The CDR3 runs to 15 residues. The CDR3 DNA sequence: TGTGCCAGCAGTTTGTTAGGGACATATTACAATGAGCAGTTCTTC. Protein: CASSLLGTYYNEQFF.

This clone was seen only a few times. V usage is TRBV11-3 and J usage is TRBJ2-6, with TRBD1 matching over 8 bases. Losses at the gene ends were 5 bases for V and 0 bases for J; bases not matched to a gene: 6. The CDR3 length is 17 residues. Germline CDR1 is SGHNT and CDR2 is YENEEA. CDR3 residues: CASSPQGDGSGANVLTF. CDR3 DNA: TGTGCCAGCAGCCCACAGGGGGATGGCTCTGGGGCCAACGTCCTGACTTTC. Variable domain in full (rest from reference TRBV11-3 and TRBJ2-6): EAGVVQSPRYKIIEKKQPVAFWCNPISGHNTLYWYLQNLGQGPELLIRYENEEAVDDSQLPKDRFSAERLKGVDSTLKIQPAELGDSAVYLCASSPQGDGSGANVLTFGAGSRLTVL.

The count of this clone is one. The chain uses TRBV9 and TRBJ2-5; D perhaps matches TRBD1 (7 bases). V lost 0 bases and J 5 bases, leaving 11 bases between the germline ends. Germline lookup yields CDR1 SGDLS and CDR2 YYNGEE. There are 14 residues in the CDR3. CDR3 in DNA: TGTGCCAGCAGCGTAGTGCAGGGGGGCGAGACCCAGTACTTC. This encodes CASSVVQGGETQYF.

On this clone itself: Compared with germline, one end of the junction differs, possibly owing to a read error. V is TRBV7-7 and J is TRBJ1-6, with TRBD1 identical over 8 bases. In germline, CDR1 is SSHAT, CDR2 FNYEAQ (reference sequence). The CDR3 is 18 residues long. The CDR3 nucleotides read TGTGCTAGCAGCTTAGGACAGGGCCCAAGAGATTATAATTCACCCCTCCACTTT. Translation: CASSLGQGPRDYNSPLHF.

This clone has only one observation. The rearrangement uses TRBV27 and TRBJ1-2; 11 bases fit TRBD1. CDR3 size: 15 residues. Germline CDR1 and CDR2: MNHEY and SMNVEV (reference sequence). The ends lost 5 bases at V and 4 bases at J; junction bases unmatched: 6. The chain's CDR3 is CASSTRTGGSYGYTF. The CDR3 DNA is TGTGCCAGCAGTACTCGGACAGGGGGCTCCTATGGCTACACCTTC.

This clone came up a few times. V and J are TRBV19 and TRBJ2-5; D might be TRBD2 (5 bases). Germline V lookup: CDR1 LNHDA, CDR2 SQIVND (reference sequence). The CDR3 loop spans 13 amino acids. With 4 bases removed from V and 2 bases from J, the gap between germline ends came to 8 bases. DNA of the CDR3: TGTGCCAGTAGTAATTCGGGGCAAGAGACCCAGTACTTC. It specifies CASSNSGQETQYF.

This sequence joins TRBV5-1 and TRBJ2-7; D is uncertain. From germline, CDR1 is SGHRS and CDR2 YFSETQ. The CDR3 has 13 amino acids. Trimming shortened V by 0 bases and J by 2 bases, and 6 bases separated the two germline ends. In DNA, the CDR3 is TGCGCCAGCAGCTTGGGTGCAGCCTACGAGCAGTACTTC. Its protein product is CASSLGAAYEQYF.

This chain uses TRBV30 with TRBJ1-1; a possible D gene is TRBD1 (5 bases). From germline, CDR1 is GTSNPN and CDR2 SVGIG (reference sequence). V dropped 3 bases and J dropped 1 base, with 9 bases sitting between them. The CDR3 loop spans 13 amino acids. The CDR3, as DNA: TGTGCCTGGAGGACACAGGCGAACACTGAAGCTTTCTTT. Translating it yields CAWRTQANTEAFF.

J is TRBJ2-2 and V is TRBV6-2 or TRBV6-3; weak D call: TRBD2 (5 bases). The germline V gene has CDR1 MNHEY and CDR2 SVGEGT. The CDR3 runs to 13 residues. V dropped 2 bases and J dropped 6 bases, with 7 bases sitting between them. This CDR3 reads CASSYVGAGELFF. The CDR3 DNA reads as TGTGCCAGCAGTTACGTCGGGGCCGGGGAGCTGTTTTTT.